This is a list of T cell receptor beta chains from one sample in a study of shared clonotypes between healthy human individuals. Profiled with immunoSEQ multiplex PCR; TCRdb holds only in-frame clones, not every one. The sample holds some 790,000 clones; roughly 72% are singletons and the top ten take around 1.7%. Sequencing was performed on memory CD4+ T cells sorted from blood. All receptors come from a woman younger than 45 in good health. Both conserved end residues are part of each CDR3. The D gene is left open where the match is weak. Clone size appears in some rows only: once, few, many, or a class for an expanded clone.

j_call clone_size d_call v_call cdr3_nt cdr3_aa
TRBJ2-7 - - TRBV28 TGTGCCAGCAGCGTGGCCGGGACCGGGTCCTACGAGCAGTACTTC CASSVAGTGSYEQYF
TRBJ1-1 - - TRBV6-5 TGTGCCAGCAGTTACTCGATCTGGAGGGTGAACACTGAAGCTTTCTTT CASSYSIWRVNTEAFF
TRBJ2-2 - - TRBV6-1 TGTGCCAGCAGTGAAGTGCGCATAGGTTCCACCGGGGAGCTGTTTTTT CASSEVRIGSTGELFF
TRBJ2-6 - - TRBV18 TGTGCCAGCTCACCGACGGGGCAGACTGGGGCCAACGTCCTGACTTTC CASSPTGQTGANVLTF
TRBJ2-5 - - TRBV7-6 TGTGCCACCGGAGTGGCTAGCGTAGAGACCCAATACTTC CATGVASVETQYF
TRBJ1-4 - TRBD1 TRBV28 TGTGCCAGCAGTTTGGGACAGGGTAGAGAAAAACTGTTTTTT CASSLGQGREKLFF
TRBJ2-7 few TRBD2 TRBV10-2 TGCGCCAGCAAAACTAGCGCGAATTACGAGCAGTACTTC CASKTSANYEQYF
TRBJ1-2 - - TRBV2 TGTGCCAGCAGTTCCTCTGGGAGGTTAACTTATGGCTACACCTTC CASSSSGRLTYGYTF
TRBJ1-1 - - TRBV6-5 TGTGCCAGCAGTTCACCCTTGGTGGGTGAAGCTTTCTTT CASSSPLVGEAFF
TRBJ1-1 - - TRBV28 TGTGCCAGCAGTCTTGATGAGCGGCGGCCCTCAACTAACACTGAAGCTTTCTTT CASSLDERRPSTNTEAFF
TRBJ1-5 - TRBD1 TRBV7-2 TGTGCCAGCAGCGCCAGGGGGCTTGGCAATCAGCCCCAGCATTTT CASSARGLGNQPQHF
TRBJ2-7 - - TRBV6-6 TGTGCCAGCAGATCCGTGGGGGTGGGTGAGCAGTACTTC CASRSVGVGEQYF
TRBJ2-7 - TRBD1 TRBV25-1 TGTGCCAGCGGGGCTACGGACAGGGGGCAGGACGAGCAGTACTTC CASGATDRGQDEQYF
TRBJ2-1 - - TRBV20-1 TGCAGTGCTAGTGGTGATGGTGAGCAGTTCTTC CSASGDGEQFF
TRBJ2-7 - - TRBV5-6 TGTGCCAGCAGCTTGGTCGACACCTACGAGCAGTACTTC CASSLVDTYEQYF
TRBJ1-3 - - TRBV6-6 TGTGCCAGCTCCAAAGCGGGGTCTGGAAACACCATATATTTT CASSKAGSGNTIYF
TRBJ1-2 - TRBD1 TRBV28 TGTGCCAGCAGTATACGGACAGGGGCTAACTATGGCTACACCTTC CASSIRTGANYGYTF
TRBJ1-3 - - TRBV7-8 TGTGCCAGCAGCTTAGATGGGTACTCTGGAAACACCATATATTTT CASSLDGYSGNTIYF
TRBJ2-3 few - TRBV9 TGTGCCAGCAGCGTAGGCACCCAGAGGTCAGATACGCAGTATTTT CASSVGTQRSDTQYF
TRBJ1-4 - - TRBV19 TGTGCCAGTTACGACGGGTACACTAATGAAAAACTGTTTTTT CASYDGYTNEKLFF
TRBJ1-5 few TRBD1 TRBV28 TGTGCCAGCAGAACAGGGGGCGGTGATCAGCCCCAGCATTTT CASRTGGGDQPQHF
TRBJ2-5 - TRBD2 TRBV27 TGTGCCAGCAGTGCGGGGGGGGCTGGAGAGACCCAGTACTTC CASSAGGAGETQYF
TRBJ1-1 - TRBD1 TRBV18 TGTGCCAGCTCACCAAGGACAGGGGAAGCTTTCTTT CASSPRTGEAFF
TRBJ2-7 once - TRBV30 TGTGCCTGGAATGGGCAGGGGAACTACGAGCAGTACTTC CAWNGQGNYEQYF
TRBJ2-7 - TRBD2 TRBV6-5 TGTGCCGCATCCGGGACTAGCGGGAGCTACGAGCAGTACTTC CAASGTSGSYEQYF
TRBJ2-3 - - TRBV2 TGTGCCAGCAGCGGACAAGGGGCGAGCACAGATACGCAGTATTTT CASSGQGASTDTQYF
TRBJ2-7 - - TRBV27 TGTGCCAGCAGACGGACTGATTCCTACGAGCAGTACTTC CASRRTDSYEQYF
TRBJ1-1 - - TRBV7-9 TGTGCCAGCAGCGTGAGCGGTATCACTGAAGCTTTCTTT CASSVSGITEAFF
TRBJ1-3 - - TRBV10-2 TGCGCCAGCAGGGACCGCGGAAACACCATATATTTT CASRDRGNTIYF
TRBJ1-5 once - TRBV5-1 TGCGCCAGCAGCTTGGAGGGAGGGAGTCAGCCCCAGCATTTT CASSLEGGSQPQHF
TRBJ1-4 - - TRBV30 TGTGCCTGGAGTGGGGGGCGGGGACCAAATGAAAAACTGTTTTTT CAWSGGRGPNEKLFF
TRBJ1-5 - - TRBV6-5 TGTGCCAGCAGTTACGGAGGGCATCAGCCCCAGCATTTT CASSYGGHQPQHF
TRBJ1-1 - - TRBV10-2 TGCGCCACGACACAGGGGAACACTGAAGCTTTCTTT CATTQGNTEAFF
TRBJ2-5 - TRBD1 TRBV5-1 TGCGCCAGCAGCTTGCTGGGACAGGGAGTCCAAGAGACCCAGTACTTC CASSLLGQGVQETQYF